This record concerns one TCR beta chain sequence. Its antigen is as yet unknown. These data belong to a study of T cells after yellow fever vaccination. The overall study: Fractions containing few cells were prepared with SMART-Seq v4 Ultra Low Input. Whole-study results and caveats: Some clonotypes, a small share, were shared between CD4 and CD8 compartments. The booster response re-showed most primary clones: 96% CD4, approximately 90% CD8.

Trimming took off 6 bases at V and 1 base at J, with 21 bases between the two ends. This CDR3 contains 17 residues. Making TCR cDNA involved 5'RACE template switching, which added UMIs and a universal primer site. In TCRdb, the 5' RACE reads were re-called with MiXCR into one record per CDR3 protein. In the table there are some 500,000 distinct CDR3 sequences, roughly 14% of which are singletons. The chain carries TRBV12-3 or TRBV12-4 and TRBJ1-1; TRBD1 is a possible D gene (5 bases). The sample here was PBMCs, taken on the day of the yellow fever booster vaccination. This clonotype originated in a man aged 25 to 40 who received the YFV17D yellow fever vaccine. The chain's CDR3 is CASSRRDVGQANTEAFF. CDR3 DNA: TGTGCCAGCAGCCGACGGGACGTGGGGCAGGCGAACACTGAAGCTTTCTTT.